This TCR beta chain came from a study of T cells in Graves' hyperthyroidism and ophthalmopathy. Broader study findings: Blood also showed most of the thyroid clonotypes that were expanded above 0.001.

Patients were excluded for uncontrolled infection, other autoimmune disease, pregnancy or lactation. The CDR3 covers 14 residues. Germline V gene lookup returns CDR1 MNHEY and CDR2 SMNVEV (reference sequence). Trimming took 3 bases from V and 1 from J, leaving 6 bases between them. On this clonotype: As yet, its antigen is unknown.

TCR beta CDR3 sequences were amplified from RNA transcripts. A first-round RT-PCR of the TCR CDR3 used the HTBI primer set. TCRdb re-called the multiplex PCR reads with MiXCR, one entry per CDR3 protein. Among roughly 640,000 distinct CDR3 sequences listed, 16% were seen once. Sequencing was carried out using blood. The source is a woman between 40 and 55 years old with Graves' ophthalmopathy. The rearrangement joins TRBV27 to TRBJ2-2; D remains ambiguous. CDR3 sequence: CASSFSQNTGELFF. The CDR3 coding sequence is TGTGCCAGCAGTTTTAGCCAGAACACCGGGGAGCTGTTTTTT.